The 10 T cell receptor beta chains below come from one sample, sequenced in a study of blood T cell repertoires in COVID-19. Measured with immunoSEQ multiplex PCR; TCRdb has only the in-frame clones, and not every one. The profile shows 120,000 to 150,000 clones, roughly 80% of them singletons. The sequenced sample was peripheral blood. Receptor source: a man in his fifties with acute or convalescent COVID-19.

This chain links TRBV5-1 with TRBJ2-3; 7 nucleotides line up with TRBD2. The V segment lost 1 base and the J segment 1 base; nucleotides outside the gene matches: 0. From germline, CDR1 is SGHRS and CDR2 YFSETQ. The CDR3 runs 14 residues. The CDR3 coding sequence is TGCGCCAGCAGCTTGACTAGCGGCACAGATACGCAGTATTTT. It encodes CASSLTSGTDTQYF.

The V and J genes are TRBV9 and TRBJ1-3; D possibly corresponds to TRBD1 (5 bases). The length of the CDR3 is 17 residues. V was shortened by 2 bases and J by 0 bases, with 15 bases between the two germline ends. Germline CDR1 is SGDLS and CDR2 is YYNGEE. The CDR3 DNA reads TGTGCCAGCAGCGTGGTTTCGACAGCGAGCTCTGGAAACACCATATATTTT. Residues: CASSVVSTASSGNTIYF.

The chain carries TRBV3-1 (or the pseudogene TRBV3-2) and TRBJ1-3, with 9 bases lining up with TRBD1. The germline gives CDR1 LGHDT, CDR2 YNNKEL (reference sequence). After removal of 4 bases from V and 0 bases from J, the junction contained 7 bases not matched to a gene. The CDR3 length is 17 residues. CDR3 nucleotides: TGTGCCAGCAGCCGACGGACAGGGGTCGTCTCTGGAAACACCATATATTTT. Translating it yields CASSRRTGVVSGNTIYF.

This clone appeared many times. The chain uses TRBV7-2 and TRBJ2-7; no firm D call. The CDR3 is 14 amino acids. Germline CDR1 is SGHTA and CDR2 is FQGNSA. V shed 3 bases and J shed 0 bases, with 9 bases lying between them. The CDR3 nucleotides read TGTGCCAGCAGCTTGCAGGAAAACTCCTACGAGCAGTACTTC. Translation: CASSLQENSYEQYF.

The V call is TRBV5-5, the J call TRBJ2-7, with a tentative D call TRBD2 (5 bases). The V gene lost 0 bases and the J gene lost 7 bases, with 14 bases spanning the gap. In germline, CDR1 is SGHKS, CDR2 YYEKEE (reference sequence). The CDR3 runs to 14 residues. CDR3 region: CASSLVATSGEQYF. The CDR3 region has the DNA TGTGCCAGCAGCTTGGTCGCTACCTCGGGGGAGCAGTACTTC.

The chain links TRBV2 to TRBJ1-2; D is undetermined. Germline CDR1 SNHLY, CDR2 FYNNEI. The CDR3 contains 13 residues. Trimming pared 5 bases from V and 6 bases from J, leaving 13 bases between. CDR3 amino acids: CASSYTERHGYTF. The DNA of the CDR3 is TGTGCCAGCAGTTATACTGAGAGGCATGGCTACACCTTC. The variable domain in full, with the rest retrieved from reference TRBV2 and TRBJ1-2, is EPEVTQTPSHQVTQMGQEVILRCVPISNHLYFYWYRQILGQKVEFLVSFYNNEISEKSEIFDDQFSVERPDGSNFTLKIRSTKLEDSAMYFCASSYTERHGYTFGSGTRLTVV.

The CDR3 nucleotides read TGCGCCAGCAGTCAATACCGGGGGACCCAATCTACGGGACTAGCGGGTGAAAATGAGCAGTTCTTC. Protein product: CASSQYRGTQSTGLAGENEQFF. This chain joins TRBV23-1 and TRBJ2-1; 12 nucleotides match TRBD2. TRBV23-1 is identified as an open reading frame with a role that is uncertain. There are 22 residues in the CDR3. Trimming took 1 base from V and 7 from J; bases not matched to a gene: 23.

In its sample, this clone was seen once. This chain's CDR3 is CASSVASGGTNEQFF. The CDR3 nucleotides read TGTGCCAGCAGCGTAGCAAGCGGGGGAACGAATGAGCAGTTCTTC. This rearrangement joins TRBV9 to TRBJ2-1; TRBD2 aligns across 8 bases. CDR3 length equals 15 residues. V lost 0 bases and J lost 7; bases outside the gene matches: 6. In germline, CDR1 is SGDLS, CDR2 YYNGEE.

V and J are TRBV18 and TRBJ2-2; 13 nucleotides agree with TRBD2. Per germline, CDR1 KGHSH and CDR2 LQKENI. There are 17 residues in the CDR3. V lost 5 bases to trimming and J lost 1 base; unmatched junction nucleotides: 4. The DNA of the CDR3 is TGTGCCAGCTCATCGACTAGCGGGGGGCAGAACACCGGGGAGCTGTTTTTT. This codes for CASSSTSGGQNTGELFF. The entire variable domain, with the rest obtained from reference TRBV18 and TRBJ2-2, is as follows: NAGVMQNPRHLVRRRGQEARLRCSPMKGHSHVYWYRQLPEEGLKFMVYLQKENIIDESGMPKERFSAEFPKEGPSILRIQQVVRGDSAAYFCASSSTSGGQNTGELFFGEGSRLTVL.

The V gene is TRBV30, the J gene TRBJ2-3; possibly TRBD1 for D (6 bases). V lost 2 bases and J 2 bases, leaving 14 bases between the germline ends. Germline CDR1 reads GTSNPN; CDR2 reads SVGIG (reference sequence). This CDR3 has 15 residues. The CDR3 spells CAWSLQTGLTDTQYF. The CDR3 region has the DNA TGTGCCTGGAGTCTCCAGACAGGTCTCACAGATACGCAGTATTTT.